This T cell receptor (beta chain) was retrieved from a study of blood T cell repertoires in COVID-19. Measured with immunoSEQ multiplex PCR; TCRdb has only the in-frame clones, and not every one. The repertoire includes around 170,000 clones, roughly 70% of them detected once, and 3% sits in the top ten. The sample was peripheral blood. This receptor was obtained from a woman of 80 years or more with acute or convalescent COVID-19.

CDR3 sequence: CASHDRNYGYTF. The DNA for the CDR3 is TGTGCCAGCCATGACAGGAACTATGGCTACACCTTC. The chain links TRBV6-5 to TRBJ1-2, with a possible D match to TRBD1 (6 bases). In germline, CDR1 is MNHEY, CDR2 SVGAGI. This CDR3 spans 12 amino acids. V was trimmed by 8 bases and J by 2 bases, leaving 9 bases between them.